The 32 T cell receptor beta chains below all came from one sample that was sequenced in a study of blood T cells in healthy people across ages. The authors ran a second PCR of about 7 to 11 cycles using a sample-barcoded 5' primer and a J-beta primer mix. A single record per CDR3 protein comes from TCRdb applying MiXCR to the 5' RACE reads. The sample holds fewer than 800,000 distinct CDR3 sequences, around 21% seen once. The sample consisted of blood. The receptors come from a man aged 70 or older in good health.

The CDR3 protein is CASSEDAGIRRETQYF. CDR3 bases: TGTGCCAGCAGTGAAGACGCGGGGATTCGTCGAGAGACCCAGTACTTC. V and J are TRBV25-1 and TRBJ2-5, with a weak D call TRBD2 (6 bases). The CDR3 covers 16 residues. Germline V gene lookup returns CDR1 MGHDK and CDR2 SYGVNS. Trimming shortened V by 2 bases and J by 4 bases, and 17 bases separated the two germline ends. The entire variable domain, with the rest obtained from reference TRBV25-1 and TRBJ2-5, is as follows: EADIYQTPRYLVIGTGKKITLECSQTMGHDKMYWYQQDPGMELHLIHYSYGVNSTEKGDLSSESTVSRIRTEHFPLTLESARPSHTSQYLCASSEDAGIRRETQYFGPGTRLLVL.

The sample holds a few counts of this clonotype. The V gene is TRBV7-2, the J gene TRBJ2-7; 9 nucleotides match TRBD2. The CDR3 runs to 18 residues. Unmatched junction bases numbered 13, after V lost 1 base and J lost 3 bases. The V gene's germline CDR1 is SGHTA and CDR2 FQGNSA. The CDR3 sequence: CASSLGVVGGRAHYEQYF. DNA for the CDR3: TGTGCCAGCAGCTTAGGTGTGGTTGGCGGGAGGGCGCACTACGAGCAGTACTTC.

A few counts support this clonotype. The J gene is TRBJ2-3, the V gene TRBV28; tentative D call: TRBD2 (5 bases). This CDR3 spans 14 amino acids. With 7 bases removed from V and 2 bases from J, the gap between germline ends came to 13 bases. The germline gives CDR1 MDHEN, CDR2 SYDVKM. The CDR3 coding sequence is TGTGCCAGCAACCAACTAGAGGTCACAGATACGCAGTATTTT. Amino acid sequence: CASNQLEVTDTQYF.

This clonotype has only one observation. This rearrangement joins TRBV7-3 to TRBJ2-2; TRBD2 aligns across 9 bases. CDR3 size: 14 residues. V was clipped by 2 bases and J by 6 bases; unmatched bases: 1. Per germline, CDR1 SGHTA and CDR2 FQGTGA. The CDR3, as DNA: TGTGCCAGCAGCTTACTAGCGGGACCCGGGGAGCTGTTTTTT. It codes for CASSLLAGPGELFF.

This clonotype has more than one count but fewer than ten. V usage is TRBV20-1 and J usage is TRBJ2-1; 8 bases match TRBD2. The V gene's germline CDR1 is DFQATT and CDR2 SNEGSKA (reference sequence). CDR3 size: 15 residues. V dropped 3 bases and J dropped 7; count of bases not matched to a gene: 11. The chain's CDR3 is CSASIPSGTRNEQFF. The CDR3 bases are TGCAGTGCTAGTATTCCCAGCGGGACTAGGAATGAGCAGTTCTTC.

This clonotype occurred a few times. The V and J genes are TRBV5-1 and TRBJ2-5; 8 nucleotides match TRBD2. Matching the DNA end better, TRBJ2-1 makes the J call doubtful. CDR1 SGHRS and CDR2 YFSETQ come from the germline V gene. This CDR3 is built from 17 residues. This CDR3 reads CASSLGIGLAGYNEQFF. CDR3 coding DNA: TGCGCCAGCAGCCTGGGTATTGGTCTAGCGGGCTACAATGAGCAGTTCTTC.

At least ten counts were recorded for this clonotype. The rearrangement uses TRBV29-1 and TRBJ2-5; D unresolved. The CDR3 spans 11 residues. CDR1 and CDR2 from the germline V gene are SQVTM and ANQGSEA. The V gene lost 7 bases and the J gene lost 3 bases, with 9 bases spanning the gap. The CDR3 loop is CSAEQEETQYF. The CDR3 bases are TGCAGCGCGGAGCAAGAAGAGACCCAGTACTTC.

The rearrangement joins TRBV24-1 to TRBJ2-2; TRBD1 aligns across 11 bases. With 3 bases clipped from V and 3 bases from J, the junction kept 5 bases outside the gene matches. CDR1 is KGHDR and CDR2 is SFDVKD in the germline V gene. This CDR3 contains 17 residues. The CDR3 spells CATSDNWTGGHTGELFF. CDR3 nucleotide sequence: TGTGCCACCAGTGATAACTGGACAGGGGGCCACACCGGGGAGCTGTTTTTT.

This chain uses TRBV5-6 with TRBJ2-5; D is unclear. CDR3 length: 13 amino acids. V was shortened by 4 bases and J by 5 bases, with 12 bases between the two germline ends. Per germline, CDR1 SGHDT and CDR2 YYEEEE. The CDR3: CASSARPRETQYF. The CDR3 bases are TGTGCCAGCAGCGCGAGACCCCGGGAGACCCAGTACTTC.

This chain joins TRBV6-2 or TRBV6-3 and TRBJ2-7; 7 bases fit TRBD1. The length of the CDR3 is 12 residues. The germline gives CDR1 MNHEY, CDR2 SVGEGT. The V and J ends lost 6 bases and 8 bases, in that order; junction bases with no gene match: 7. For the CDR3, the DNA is TGTGCCAGCAGATCGACAGGGCACAAGCAGTACTTC. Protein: CASRSTGHKQYF.

The DNA for the CDR3 is TGTGCCAGCAGCTTAGTAGGTATGGAAGCTTTCTTT. As protein: CASSLVGMEAFF. V usage is TRBV5-6 and J usage is TRBJ1-1, with D unclear. In germline, CDR1 is SGHDT, CDR2 YYEEEE. This CDR3 has 12 amino acids. V dropped 2 bases and J dropped 8 bases, with 10 bases sitting between them.

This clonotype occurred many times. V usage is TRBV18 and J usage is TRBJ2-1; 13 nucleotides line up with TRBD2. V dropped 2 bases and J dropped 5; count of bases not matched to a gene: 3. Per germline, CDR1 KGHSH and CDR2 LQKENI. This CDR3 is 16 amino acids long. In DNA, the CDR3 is TGTGCCAGCTCACCAACTAGCGGGAGGGCCGACAATGAGCAGTTCTTC. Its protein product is CASSPTSGRADNEQFF.

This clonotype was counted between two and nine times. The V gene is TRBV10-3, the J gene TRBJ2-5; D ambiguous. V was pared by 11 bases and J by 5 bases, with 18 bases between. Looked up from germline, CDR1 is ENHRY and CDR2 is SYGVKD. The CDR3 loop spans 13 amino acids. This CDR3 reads CALATGPAETQYF. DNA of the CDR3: TGTGCCCTGGCCACCGGACCGGCGGAGACCCAGTACTTC.

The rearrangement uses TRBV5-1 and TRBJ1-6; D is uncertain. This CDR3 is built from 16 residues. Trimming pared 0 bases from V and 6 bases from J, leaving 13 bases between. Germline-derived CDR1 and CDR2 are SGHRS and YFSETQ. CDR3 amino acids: CASSLVVADSNSPLHF. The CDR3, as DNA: TGCGCCAGCAGCTTGGTGGTGGCAGACTCTAATTCACCCCTCCACTTT.

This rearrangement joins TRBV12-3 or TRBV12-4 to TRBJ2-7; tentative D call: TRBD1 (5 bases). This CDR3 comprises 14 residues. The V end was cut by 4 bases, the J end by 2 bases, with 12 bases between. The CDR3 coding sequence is TGTGCCAGCAGTTCCCCACAGGTAACCTACGAGCAGTACTTC. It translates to CASSSPQVTYEQYF.

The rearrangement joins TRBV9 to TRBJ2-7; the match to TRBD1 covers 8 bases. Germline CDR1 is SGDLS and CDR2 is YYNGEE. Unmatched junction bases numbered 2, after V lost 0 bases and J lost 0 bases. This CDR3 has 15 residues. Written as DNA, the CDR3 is TGTGCCAGCAGCGTAGAGGGACAGGACTCCTACGAGCAGTACTTC. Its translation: CASSVEGQDSYEQYF. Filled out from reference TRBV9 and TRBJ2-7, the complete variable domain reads DSGVTQTPKHLITATGQRVTLRCSPRSGDLSVYWYQQSLDQGLQFLIQYYNGEERAKGNILERFSAQQFPDLHSELNLSSLELGDSALYFCASSVEGQDSYEQYFGPGTRLTVT.

The CDR3 here is CANRVGNEQFF. DNA of the CDR3: TGTGCCAACAGGGTAGGCAATGAGCAGTTCTTC. The rearrangement uses TRBV6-6 and TRBJ2-1; a weak D match, TRBD1 (6 bases). This CDR3 comprises 11 residues. The V gene lost 10 bases and the J gene lost 6 bases, with 10 bases spanning the gap. Germline CDR1 reads MNHNY; CDR2 reads SVGAGI (reference sequence).

The CDR3 loop is CASRPRRGWRQPQHF. The CDR3 nucleotides read TGTGCCAGCAGACCAAGGAGGGGGTGGAGGCAGCCCCAGCATTTT. J is TRBJ1-5 and V is TRBV21-1; the table's D call, TRBD1, has no DNA check behind it. TRBV21-1 corresponds to a pseudogene. The CDR3 is made up of 15 amino acids.

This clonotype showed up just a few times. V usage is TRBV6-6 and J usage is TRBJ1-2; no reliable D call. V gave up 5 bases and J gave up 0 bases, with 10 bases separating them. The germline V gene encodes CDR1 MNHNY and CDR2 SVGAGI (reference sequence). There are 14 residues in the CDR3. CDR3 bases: TGTGCCAGCAGTGCCGAAATAGCTAACTATGGCTACACCTTC. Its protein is CASSAEIANYGYTF.

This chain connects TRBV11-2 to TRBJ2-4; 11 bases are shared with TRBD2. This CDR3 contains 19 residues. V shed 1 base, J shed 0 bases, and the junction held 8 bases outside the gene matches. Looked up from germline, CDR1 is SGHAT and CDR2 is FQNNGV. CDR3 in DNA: TGTGCCAGCAGCTTAGTGCGAACTAGCGGGAGACTAGCCAAAAACATTCAGTACTTC. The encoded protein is CASSLVRTSGRLAKNIQYF.

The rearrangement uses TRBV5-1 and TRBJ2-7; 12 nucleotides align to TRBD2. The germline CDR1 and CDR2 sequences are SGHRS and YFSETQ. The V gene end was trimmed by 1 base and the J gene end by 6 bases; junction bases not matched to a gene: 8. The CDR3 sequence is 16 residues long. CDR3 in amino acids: CASSLSTSGSFGEQYF. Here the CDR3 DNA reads TGCGCCAGCAGCTTGTCGACTAGCGGGAGTTTTGGCGAGCAGTACTTC.

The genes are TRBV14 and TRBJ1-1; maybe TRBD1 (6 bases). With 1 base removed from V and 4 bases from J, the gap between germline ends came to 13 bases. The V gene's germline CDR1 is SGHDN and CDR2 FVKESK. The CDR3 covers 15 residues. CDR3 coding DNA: TGTGCCAGCAGCCAAGTCGGGGGGCTCGGCACTGAAGCTTTCTTT. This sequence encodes CASSQVGGLGTEAFF.

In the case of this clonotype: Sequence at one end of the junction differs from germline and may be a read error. CDR3 amino acids: CAGSLQGAYEQYF. The CDR3 bases are TGTGCCGGCAGTTTACAGGGGGCCTACGAGCAGTACTTC. The genes are TRBV2 and TRBJ2-7; 8 nucleotides line up with TRBD1. Per germline, CDR1 SNHLY and CDR2 FYNNEI. The CDR3 runs to 13 residues.

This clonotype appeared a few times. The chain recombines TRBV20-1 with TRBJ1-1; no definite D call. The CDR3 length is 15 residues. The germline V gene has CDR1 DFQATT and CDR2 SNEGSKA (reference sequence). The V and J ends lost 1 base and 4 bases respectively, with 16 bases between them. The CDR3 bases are TGCAGTGCTAGAGTAGGACCGTCGGGGAGCACTGAAGCTTTCTTT. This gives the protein CSARVGPSGSTEAFF.

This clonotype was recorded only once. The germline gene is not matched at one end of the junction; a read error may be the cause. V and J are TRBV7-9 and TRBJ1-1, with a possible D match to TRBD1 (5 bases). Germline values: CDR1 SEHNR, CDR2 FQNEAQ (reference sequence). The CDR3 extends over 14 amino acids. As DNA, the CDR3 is TGTGCCAGCAGCTTAGGGAAGGGGAACGCTGAAGCTTTCTTT. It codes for CASSLGKGNAEAFF.

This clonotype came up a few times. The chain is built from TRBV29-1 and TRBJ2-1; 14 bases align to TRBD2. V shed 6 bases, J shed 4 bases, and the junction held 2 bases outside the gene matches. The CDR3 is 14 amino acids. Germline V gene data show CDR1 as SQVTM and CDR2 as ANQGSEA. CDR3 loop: CSVRTSGGYNEQFF. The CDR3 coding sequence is TGCAGCGTGCGGACTAGCGGGGGGTACAATGAGCAGTTCTTC.

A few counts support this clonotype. CDR3 in amino acids: CASSQDPVILAGGPGLSHNEQFF. CDR3 nucleotides: TGTGCCAGCAGCCAAGATCCCGTAATCCTAGCGGGAGGGCCGGGGTTATCGCACAATGAGCAGTTCTTC. V and J are TRBV3-1 and TRBJ2-5, with 12 bases that match TRBD2. The DNA end is a closer match to TRBJ2-1, so the J assignment may be wrong. The CDR3 sequence is 23 residues long. CDR1 LGHDT and CDR2 YNNKEL come from the germline V gene (reference sequence).

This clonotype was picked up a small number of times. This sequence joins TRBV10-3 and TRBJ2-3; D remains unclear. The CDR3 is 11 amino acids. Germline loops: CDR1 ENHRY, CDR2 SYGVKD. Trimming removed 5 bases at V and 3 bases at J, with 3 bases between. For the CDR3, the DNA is TGTGCCATCAGTAGGACAGATACGCAGTATTTT. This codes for CAISRTDTQYF.

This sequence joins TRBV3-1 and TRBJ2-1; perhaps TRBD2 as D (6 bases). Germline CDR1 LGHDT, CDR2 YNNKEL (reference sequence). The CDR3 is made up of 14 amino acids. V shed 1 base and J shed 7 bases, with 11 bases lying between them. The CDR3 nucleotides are TGTGCCAGCAGCCAAGGGCTAGCGAGGAATGAGCAGTTCTTC. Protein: CASSQGLARNEQFF.

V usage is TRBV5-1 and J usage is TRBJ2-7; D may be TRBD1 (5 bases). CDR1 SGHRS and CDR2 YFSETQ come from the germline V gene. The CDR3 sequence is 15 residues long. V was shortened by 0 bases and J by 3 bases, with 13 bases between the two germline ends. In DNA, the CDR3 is TGCGCCAGCAGCTTGGGCAGGGCTTTAGACTACGAGCAGTACTTC. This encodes CASSLGRALDYEQYF.

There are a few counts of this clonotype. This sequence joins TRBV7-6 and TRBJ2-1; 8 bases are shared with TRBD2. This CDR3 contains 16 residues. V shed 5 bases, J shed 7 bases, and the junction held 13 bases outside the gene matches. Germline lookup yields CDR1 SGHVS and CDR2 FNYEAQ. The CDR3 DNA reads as TGTGCCAGCAGCACCAAGATAGCGGGATCGGCAAATGAGCAGTTCTTC. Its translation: CASSTKIAGSANEQFF.

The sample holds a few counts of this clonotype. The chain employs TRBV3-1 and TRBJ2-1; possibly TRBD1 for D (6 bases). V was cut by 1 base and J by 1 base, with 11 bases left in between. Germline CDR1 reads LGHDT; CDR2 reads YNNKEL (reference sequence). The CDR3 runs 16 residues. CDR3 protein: CASSQVGTKSYNEQFF. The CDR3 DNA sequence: TGTGCCAGCAGCCAAGTAGGGACAAAGTCCTACAATGAGCAGTTCTTC.